This TCR beta chain was obtained from a study of T-cell memory formation after mild COVID-19. Overall study findings and caveats: Day 15 to 85 contracting clones showed balanced CD4/CD8; day 15 to 37 expanders favored CD4+. The study detected some responding clones in pre-infection memory, suggesting cross-reactive memory joined.

For this clonotype: Its target is unknown.

The CDR3 runs to 15 residues. J lost 7 bases, V lost 4 bases, and 6 bases had no gene match. MiXCR, applied by TCRdb to the 5' RACE reads, yields one record per CDR3 protein. Of about 560,000 distinct CDR3 sequences listed, 15% to 20% are singletons. Input material: PBMCs or a T cell subset sorted from them (not recorded which). The rearrangement links TRBV12-3 or TRBV12-4 to TRBJ2-2; TRBD2 agrees at 10 bases. This receptor was obtained from an adult woman who had mild COVID-19 (a few samples of this study predate the infection). Cell type and time point are not known. The CDR3 DNA follows: TGTGCCAGCAGTTCTCTAGCGGGGGCCTACGGGGAGCTGTTTTTT. Amino acid sequence: CASSSLAGAYGELFF.